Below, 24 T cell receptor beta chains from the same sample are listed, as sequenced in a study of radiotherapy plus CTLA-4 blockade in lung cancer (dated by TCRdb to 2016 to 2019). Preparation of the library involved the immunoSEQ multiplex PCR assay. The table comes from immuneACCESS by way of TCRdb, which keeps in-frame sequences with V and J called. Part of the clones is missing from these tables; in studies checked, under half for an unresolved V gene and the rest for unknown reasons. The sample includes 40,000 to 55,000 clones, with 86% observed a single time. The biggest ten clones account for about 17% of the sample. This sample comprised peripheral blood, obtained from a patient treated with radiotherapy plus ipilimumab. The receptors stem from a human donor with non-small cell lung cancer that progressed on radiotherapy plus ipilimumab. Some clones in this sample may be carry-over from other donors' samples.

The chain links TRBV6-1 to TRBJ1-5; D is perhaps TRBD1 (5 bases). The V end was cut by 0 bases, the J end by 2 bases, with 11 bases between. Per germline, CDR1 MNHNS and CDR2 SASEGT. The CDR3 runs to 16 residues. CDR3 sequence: CASSEASGQGNQPQHF. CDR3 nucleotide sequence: TGTGCCAGCAGTGAAGCGTCAGGGCAGGGCAATCAGCCCCAGCATTTT.

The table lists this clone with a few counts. As DNA, the CDR3 is TGCGCCAGCAGCTTTGGATCTGACGGGGAAAAACTGTTTTTT. It specifies CASSFGSDGEKLFF. This chain links TRBV5-1 with TRBJ1-4; D not certain. V lost 2 bases and J lost 8, with 13 bases in between. CDR1 is SGHRS and CDR2 is YFSETQ in the germline V gene. This CDR3 is built from 14 residues.

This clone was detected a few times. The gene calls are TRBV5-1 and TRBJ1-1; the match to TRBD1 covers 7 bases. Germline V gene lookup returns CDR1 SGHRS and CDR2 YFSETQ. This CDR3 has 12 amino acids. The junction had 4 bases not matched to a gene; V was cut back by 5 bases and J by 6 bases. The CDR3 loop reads CASRFGQAEAFF. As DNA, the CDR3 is TGCGCCAGCAGATTCGGACAGGCTGAAGCTTTCTTT.

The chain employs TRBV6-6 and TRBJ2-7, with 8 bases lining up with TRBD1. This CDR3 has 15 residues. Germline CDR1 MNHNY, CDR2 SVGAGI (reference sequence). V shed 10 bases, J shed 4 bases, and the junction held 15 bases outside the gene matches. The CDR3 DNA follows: TGTGCCACCCGGGACAGGATTCAGCCACTTTACGAGCAGTACTTC. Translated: CATRDRIQPLYEQYF.

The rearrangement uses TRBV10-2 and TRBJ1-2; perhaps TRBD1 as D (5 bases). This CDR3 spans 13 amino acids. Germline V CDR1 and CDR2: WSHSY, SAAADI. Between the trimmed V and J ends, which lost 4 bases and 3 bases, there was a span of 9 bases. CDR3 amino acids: CASSVDSYYGYTF. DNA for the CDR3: TGCGCCAGCAGTGTTGACAGCTACTATGGCTACACCTTC.

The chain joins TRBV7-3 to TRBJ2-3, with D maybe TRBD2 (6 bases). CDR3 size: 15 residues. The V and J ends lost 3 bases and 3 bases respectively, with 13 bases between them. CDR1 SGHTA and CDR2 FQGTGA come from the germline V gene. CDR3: CASSLTSGTTDTQYF. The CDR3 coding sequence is TGTGCCAGCAGCTTGACTAGTGGCACTACAGATACGCAGTATTTT.

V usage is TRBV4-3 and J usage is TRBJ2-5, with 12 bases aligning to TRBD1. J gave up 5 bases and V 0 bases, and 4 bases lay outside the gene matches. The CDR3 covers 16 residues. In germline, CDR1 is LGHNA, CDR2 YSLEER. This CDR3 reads CASSQDRDRGLETQYF. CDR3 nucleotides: TGCGCCAGCAGCCAAGACCGGGACAGGGGGCTTGAGACCCAGTACTTC.

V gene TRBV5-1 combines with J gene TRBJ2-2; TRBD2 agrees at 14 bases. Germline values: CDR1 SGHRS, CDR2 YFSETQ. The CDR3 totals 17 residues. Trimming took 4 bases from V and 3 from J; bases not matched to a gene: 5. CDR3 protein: CASSLGLAGGYTGELFF. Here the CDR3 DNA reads TGCGCCAGCAGCCTAGGACTAGCGGGGGGCTACACCGGGGAGCTGTTTTTT.

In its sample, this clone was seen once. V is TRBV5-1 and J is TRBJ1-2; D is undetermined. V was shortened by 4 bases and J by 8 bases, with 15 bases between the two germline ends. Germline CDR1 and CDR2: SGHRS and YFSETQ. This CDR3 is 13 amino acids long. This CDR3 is CASSPGEGRGYTF. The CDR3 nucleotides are TGCGCCAGCAGCCCCGGTGAGGGCAGGGGCTACACCTTC.

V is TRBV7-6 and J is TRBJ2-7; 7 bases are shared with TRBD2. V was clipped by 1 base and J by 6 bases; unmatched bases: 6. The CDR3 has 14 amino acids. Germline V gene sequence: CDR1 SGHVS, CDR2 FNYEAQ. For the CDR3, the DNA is TGTGCCAGCAGCTTAGAGGTTGGCGGGGGCGAGCAGTACTTC. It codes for CASSLEVGGGEQYF.

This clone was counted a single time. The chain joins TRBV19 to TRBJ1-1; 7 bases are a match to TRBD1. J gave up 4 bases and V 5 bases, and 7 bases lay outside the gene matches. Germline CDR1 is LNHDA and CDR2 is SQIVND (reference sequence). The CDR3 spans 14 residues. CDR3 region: CASSLRQGGTEAFF. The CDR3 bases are TGTGCCAGTAGTTTACGACAGGGAGGCACTGAAGCTTTCTTT. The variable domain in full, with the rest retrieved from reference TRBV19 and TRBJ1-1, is DGGITQSPKYLFRKEGQNVTLSCEQNLNHDAMYWYRQDPGQGLRLIYYSQIVNDFQKGDIAEGYSVSREKKESFPLTVTSAQKNPTAFYLCASSLRQGGTEAFFGQGTRLTVV.

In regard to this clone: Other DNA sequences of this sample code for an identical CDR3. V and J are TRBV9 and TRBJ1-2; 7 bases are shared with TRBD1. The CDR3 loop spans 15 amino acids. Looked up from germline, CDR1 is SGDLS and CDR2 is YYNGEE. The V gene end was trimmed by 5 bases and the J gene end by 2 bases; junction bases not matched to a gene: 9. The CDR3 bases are TGTGCCAGCAGTTCCACAACGGGACAGAACTATGGCTACACCTTC. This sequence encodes CASSSTTGQNYGYTF.

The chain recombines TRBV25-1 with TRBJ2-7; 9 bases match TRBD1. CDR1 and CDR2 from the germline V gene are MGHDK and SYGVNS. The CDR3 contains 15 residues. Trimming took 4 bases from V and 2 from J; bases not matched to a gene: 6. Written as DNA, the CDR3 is TGTGCCAGCAGTGGACAATGGGACAGGGCCTACGAGCAGTACTTC. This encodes CASSGQWDRAYEQYF.

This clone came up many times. The CDR3 DNA reads TGTGCCAGCAGTGAACAGTTTACCTACGAGCAGTACTTC. It is translated as CASSEQFTYEQYF. The chain links TRBV25-1 to TRBJ2-7; D remains unclear. Trimming shortened V by 2 bases and J by 2 bases, and 7 bases separated the two germline ends. Germline V gene sequence: CDR1 MGHDK, CDR2 SYGVNS. This CDR3 region has 13 residues.

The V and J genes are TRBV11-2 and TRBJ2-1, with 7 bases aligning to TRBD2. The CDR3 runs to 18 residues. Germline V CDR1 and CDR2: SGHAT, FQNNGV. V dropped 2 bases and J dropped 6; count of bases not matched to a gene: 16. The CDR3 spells CASSLSSLWGRASNEQFF. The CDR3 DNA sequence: TGTGCCAGCAGCTTAAGCTCCCTCTGGGGGAGGGCTTCCAATGAGCAGTTCTTC.

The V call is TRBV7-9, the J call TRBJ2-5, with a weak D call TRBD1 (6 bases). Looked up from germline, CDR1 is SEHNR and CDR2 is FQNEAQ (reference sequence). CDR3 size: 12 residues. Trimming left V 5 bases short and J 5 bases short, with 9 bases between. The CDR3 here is CASSPQGETQYF. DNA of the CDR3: TGTGCCAGCAGCCCCCAGGGGGAGACCCAGTACTTC.

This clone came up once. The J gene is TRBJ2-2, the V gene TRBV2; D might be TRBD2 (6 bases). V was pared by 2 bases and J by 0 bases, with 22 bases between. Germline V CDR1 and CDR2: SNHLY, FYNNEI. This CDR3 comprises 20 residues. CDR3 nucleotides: TGTGCCAGCAGTGAATACAGCCTACGGAGGGGATGGGCGAACACCGGGGAGCTGTTTTTT. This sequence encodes CASSEYSLRRGWANTGELFF.

The CDR3, as DNA: TGTGCCAGCTCACCGTCGGGACAGGGGGTAGGTTCACCCCTCCACTTT. Its translation: CASSPSGQGVGSPLHF. This chain joins TRBV18 and TRBJ1-6; 11 nucleotides line up with TRBD1. Germline V gives CDR1 KGHSH, CDR2 LQKENI. This CDR3 comprises 16 residues. With 3 bases clipped from V and 9 bases from J, the junction kept 7 bases outside the gene matches. Looking up the rest from reference TRBV18 and TRBJ1-6 gives the full variable domain: NAGVMQNPRHLVRRRGQEARLRCSPMKGHSHVYWYRQLPEEGLKFMVYLQKENIIDESGMPKERFSAEFPKEGPSILRIQQVVRGDSAAYFCASSPSGQGVGSPLHFGNGTRLTVT.

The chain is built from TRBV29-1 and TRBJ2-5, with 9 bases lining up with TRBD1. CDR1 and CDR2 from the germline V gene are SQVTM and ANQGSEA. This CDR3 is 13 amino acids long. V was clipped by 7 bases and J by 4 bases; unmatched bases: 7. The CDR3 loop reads CSGRTGERETQYF. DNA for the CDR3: TGCAGCGGCCGGACAGGGGAACGAGAGACCCAGTACTTC.

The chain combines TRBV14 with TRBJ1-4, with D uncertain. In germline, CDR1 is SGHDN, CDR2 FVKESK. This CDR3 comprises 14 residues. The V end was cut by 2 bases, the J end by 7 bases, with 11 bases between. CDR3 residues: CASSQSLGSEKLFF. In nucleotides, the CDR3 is TGTGCCAGCAGCCAATCCCTAGGGAGTGAAAAACTGTTTTTT.

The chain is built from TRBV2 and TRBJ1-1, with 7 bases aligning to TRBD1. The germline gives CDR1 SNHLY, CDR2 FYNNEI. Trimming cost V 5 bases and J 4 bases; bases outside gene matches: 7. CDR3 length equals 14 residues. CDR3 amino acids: CASSQGGGPTEAFF. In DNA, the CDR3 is TGTGCCAGCAGTCAGGGGGGCGGGCCCACTGAAGCTTTCTTT.

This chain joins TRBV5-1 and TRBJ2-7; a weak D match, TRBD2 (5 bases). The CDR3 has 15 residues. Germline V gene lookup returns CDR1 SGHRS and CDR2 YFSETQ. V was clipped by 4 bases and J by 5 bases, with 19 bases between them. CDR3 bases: TGCGCCAGCAGCCCGGCCTCGGGGTCCGTTGACGAGCAGTACTTC. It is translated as CASSPASGSVDEQYF.

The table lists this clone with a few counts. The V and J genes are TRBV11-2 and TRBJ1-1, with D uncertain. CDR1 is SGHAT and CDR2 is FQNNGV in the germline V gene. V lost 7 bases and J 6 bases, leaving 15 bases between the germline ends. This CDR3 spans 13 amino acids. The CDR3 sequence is CASTLAGSPEAFF. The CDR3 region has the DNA TGTGCCAGCACCCTAGCGGGGTCCCCTGAAGCTTTCTTT.

In DNA, the CDR3 is TGTGCCAGCAGCTTAGACGGGAGATACAATGAGCAGTTCTTC. Its translation is CASSLDGRYNEQFF. This sequence joins TRBV11-2 and TRBJ2-1, with a tentative D call TRBD2 (6 bases). V was shortened by 0 bases and J by 4 bases, with 7 bases between the two germline ends. Per germline, CDR1 SGHAT and CDR2 FQNNGV. The CDR3 has 14 residues.